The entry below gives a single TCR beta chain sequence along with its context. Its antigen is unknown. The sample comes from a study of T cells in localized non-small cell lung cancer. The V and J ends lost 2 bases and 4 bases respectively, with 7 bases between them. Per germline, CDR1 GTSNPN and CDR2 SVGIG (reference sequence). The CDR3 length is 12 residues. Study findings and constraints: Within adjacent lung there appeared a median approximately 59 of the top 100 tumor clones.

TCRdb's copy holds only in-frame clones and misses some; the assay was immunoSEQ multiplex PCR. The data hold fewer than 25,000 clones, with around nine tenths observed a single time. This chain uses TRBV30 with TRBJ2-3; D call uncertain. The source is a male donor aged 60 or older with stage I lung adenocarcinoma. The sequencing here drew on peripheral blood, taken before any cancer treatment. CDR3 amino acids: CAWSRLADTQYF. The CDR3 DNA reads TGTGCCTGGAGTCGACTTGCAGATACGCAGTATTTT.